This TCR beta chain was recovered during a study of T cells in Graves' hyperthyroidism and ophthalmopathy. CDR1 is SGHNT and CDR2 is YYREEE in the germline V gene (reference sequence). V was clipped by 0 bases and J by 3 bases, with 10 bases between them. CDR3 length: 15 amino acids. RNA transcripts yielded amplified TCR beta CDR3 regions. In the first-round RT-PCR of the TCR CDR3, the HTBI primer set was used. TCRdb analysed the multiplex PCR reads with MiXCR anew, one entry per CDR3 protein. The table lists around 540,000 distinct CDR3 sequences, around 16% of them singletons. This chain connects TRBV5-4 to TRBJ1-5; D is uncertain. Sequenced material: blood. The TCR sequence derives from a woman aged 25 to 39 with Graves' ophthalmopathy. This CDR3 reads CASSLVPGTNQPQHF. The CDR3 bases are TGTGCCAGCAGCTTGGTTCCCGGCACCAATCAGCCCCAGCATTTT.